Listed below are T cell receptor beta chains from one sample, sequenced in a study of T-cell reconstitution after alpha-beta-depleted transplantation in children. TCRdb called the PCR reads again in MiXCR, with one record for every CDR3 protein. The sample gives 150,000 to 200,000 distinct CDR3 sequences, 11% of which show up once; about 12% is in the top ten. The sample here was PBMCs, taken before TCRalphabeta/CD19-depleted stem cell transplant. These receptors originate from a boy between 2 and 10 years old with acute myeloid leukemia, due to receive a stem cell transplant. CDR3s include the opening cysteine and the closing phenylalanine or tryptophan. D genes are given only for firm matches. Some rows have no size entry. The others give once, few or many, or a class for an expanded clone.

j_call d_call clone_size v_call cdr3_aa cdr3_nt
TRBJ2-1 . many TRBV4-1 CASSQEGFEQFF TGCGCCAGCAGCCAAGAGGGATTTGAGCAGTTCTTC
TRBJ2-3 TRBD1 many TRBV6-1 CASSDLTGTTDTQYF TGTGCCAGCAGTGACCTGACAGGGACGACAGATACGCAGTATTTT
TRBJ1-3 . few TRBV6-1 CASSRDRNSGNTIYF TGTGCCAGCAGCCGCGACAGAAACTCTGGAAACACCATATATTTT
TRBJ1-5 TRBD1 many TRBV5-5 CASRRGTEGPQHF TGTGCCAGCAGAAGGGGGACAGAGGGGCCCCAGCATTTT
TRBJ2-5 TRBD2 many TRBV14 CASSQEASGGRKTQYF TGTGCCAGCAGCCAAGAGGCTAGCGGGGGGAGGAAGACCCAGTACTTC
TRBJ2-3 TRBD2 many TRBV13 CASSLLAGAPDTQYF TGTGCCAGCAGCTTACTAGCGGGAGCCCCAGATACGCAGTATTTT
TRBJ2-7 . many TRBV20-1 CSATKTGTGAYEQYF TGCAGTGCTACCAAAACCGGGACTGGAGCCTACGAGCAGTACTTC
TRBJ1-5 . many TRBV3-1 CASSSSTSNQPQHF TGTGCCAGCAGTTCCAGTACTAGCAATCAGCCCCAGCATTTT
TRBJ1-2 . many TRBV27 CASSLRAGVGYGYTF TGTGCCAGCAGTTTAAGGGCAGGGGTGGGCTATGGCTACACCTTC
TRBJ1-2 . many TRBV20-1 CSATPGVSDGYTF TGCAGTGCCACCCCGGGTGTAAGCGATGGCTACACCTTC
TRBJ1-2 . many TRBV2 CAGSSWQGYTF TGTGCCGGAAGTTCTTGGCAAGGCTACACCTTC
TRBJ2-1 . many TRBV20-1 CSARVIAQRARFWNEQFF TGCAGTGCTAGAGTTATAGCGCAACGAGCCCGTTTCTGGAATGAGCAGTTCTTC
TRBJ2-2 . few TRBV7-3 CASSPGGSLQTGELFF TGTGCCAGCAGCCCAGGGGGGAGTTTGCAAACCGGGGAGCTGTTTTTT
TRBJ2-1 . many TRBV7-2 CASTIPLTGDEQFF TGTGCCAGCACCATCCCACTTACCGGCGATGAGCAGTTCTTC
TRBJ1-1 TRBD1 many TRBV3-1 CASSPQGGVGNTEAFF TGTGCCAGCAGCCCGCAGGGGGGAGTAGGGAACACTGAAGCTTTCTTT
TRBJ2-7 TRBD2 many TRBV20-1 CSAATSGNYEQYF TGCAGTGCTGCCACTAGCGGGAACTACGAGCAGTACTTC
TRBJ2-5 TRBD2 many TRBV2 CASMATSGGQETQYF TGTGCCAGCATGGCGACTAGCGGGGGCCAAGAGACCCAGTACTTC
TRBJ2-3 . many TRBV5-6 CASSSPRRTDTQYF TGTGCCAGCAGCTCCCCAAGGAGGACAGATACGCAGTATTTT
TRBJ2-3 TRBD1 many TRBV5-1 CASSRATDRVTDTQYF TGCGCCAGCAGCCGCGCGACTGACAGGGTAACAGATACGCAGTATTTT
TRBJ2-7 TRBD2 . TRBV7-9 CASSWEGPPYEQYF TGTGCCAGCAGCTGGGAGGGGCCCCCATACGAGCAGTACTTC
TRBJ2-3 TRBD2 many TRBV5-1 CASSPGLAGRTSTDTQYF TGCGCCAGCAGTCCCGGACTAGCGGGAAGAACTAGCACAGATACGCAGTATTTT
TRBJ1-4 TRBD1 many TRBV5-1 CASSLDRGREKLFF TGCGCCAGCAGCTTGGACAGGGGGCGTGAAAAACTGTTTTTT
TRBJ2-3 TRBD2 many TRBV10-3 CAIGGSGSFTDTQYF TGTGCCATCGGGGGTAGCGGGAGTTTCACAGATACGCAGTATTTT
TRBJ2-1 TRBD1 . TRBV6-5 CASSYSLGQGALNEQFF TGTGCCAGCAGTTACTCCTTGGGACAGGGGGCATTGAATGAGCAGTTCTTC
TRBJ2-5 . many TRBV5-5 CASSFYSEGETQYF TGTGCCAGCAGCTTCTACAGCGAGGGAGAGACCCAGTACTTC
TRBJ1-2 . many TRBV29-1 CSVITDYGYTF TGCAGCGTAATAACAGACTATGGCTACACCTTC
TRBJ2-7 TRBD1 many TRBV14 CASSSQPGQAPPEQYF TGTGCCAGCAGCTCACAGCCGGGACAGGCTCCTCCCGAGCAGTACTTC
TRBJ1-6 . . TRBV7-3 CASSLGFYNSPLHF TGTGCCAGCAGCTTGGGGTTCTATAATTCACCCCTCCACTTT
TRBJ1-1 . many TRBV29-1 CSVVGRGTEAFF TGCAGCGTTGTCGGGAGGGGCACTGAAGCTTTCTTT
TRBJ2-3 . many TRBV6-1 CASSSLSRGPAADTQYF TGTGCCAGCAGCTCATTAAGCAGGGGTCCAGCTGCAGATACGCAGTATTTT
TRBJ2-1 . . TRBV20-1 CSARTGSGRRDEQFF TGCAGTGCTCGCACCGGGTCAGGGAGGAGGGATGAGCAGTTCTTC
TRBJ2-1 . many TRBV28 CASSPDWESSYNEQFF TGTGCCAGCAGTCCGGACTGGGAGAGCTCCTACAATGAGCAGTTCTTC
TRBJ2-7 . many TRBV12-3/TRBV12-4 CARAAGAYEQYF TGTGCCAGAGCAGCAGGGGCCTACGAGCAGTACTTC
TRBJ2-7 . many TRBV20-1 CSARDGAAYEQYF TGCAGTGCTAGAGATGGGGCAGCCTACGAGCAGTACTTC
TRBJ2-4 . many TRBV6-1 CASGEPGGPRGNIQYF TGTGCCAGCGGTGAACCGGGGGGCCCCCGGGGAAACATTCAGTACTTC
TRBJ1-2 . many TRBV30 CAWTANYGYTF TGTGCCTGGACAGCTAACTATGGCTACACCTTC
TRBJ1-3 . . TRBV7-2 CASSHAGNTIYF TGTGCCAGCAGCCACGCGGGTAACACCATATATTTT
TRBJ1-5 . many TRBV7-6 CASSLEGGQGQPQHF TGTGCCAGCAGCCTGGAGGGAGGGCAGGGTCAGCCCCAGCATTTT
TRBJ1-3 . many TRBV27 CASRKGNTIYF TGTGCCAGCAGAAAGGGGAACACCATATATTTT
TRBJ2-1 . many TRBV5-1 CASSLGDAAGHFEQFF TGCGCCAGCAGCTTGGGGGACGCTGCTGGACATTTTGAGCAGTTCTTC
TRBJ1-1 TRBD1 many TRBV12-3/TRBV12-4 CASSLRQGGSGEAFF TGTGCCAGCAGTTTACGACAGGGGGGATCAGGTGAAGCTTTCTTT
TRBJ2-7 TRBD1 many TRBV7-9 CASIHRDRDDEQYF TGTGCCAGCATACACCGGGACAGGGATGACGAGCAGTACTTC
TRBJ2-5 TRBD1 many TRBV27 CASSGQGETQYF TGTGCCAGCAGTGGACAGGGGGAGACCCAGTACTTC
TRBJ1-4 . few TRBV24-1 CATSDPRDFGEKLFF TGTGCCACCAGTGATCCCCGGGACTTCGGGGAAAAACTGTTTTTT
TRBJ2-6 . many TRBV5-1 CASSLATLSSGANVLTF TGCGCCAGCAGCTTGGCCACGTTGAGCTCTGGGGCCAACGTCCTGACTTTC
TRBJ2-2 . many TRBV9 CASSPSATGELFF TGTGCCAGCAGCCCCTCAGCCACCGGGGAGCTGTTTTTT
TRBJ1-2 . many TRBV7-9 CASSPTSWGPYGYTF TGTGCCAGCAGCCCGACCAGTTGGGGGCCTTATGGCTACACCTTC
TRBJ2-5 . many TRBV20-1 CSASPVTFQETQYF TGCAGTGCTTCGCCGGTAACATTCCAAGAGACCCAGTACTTC